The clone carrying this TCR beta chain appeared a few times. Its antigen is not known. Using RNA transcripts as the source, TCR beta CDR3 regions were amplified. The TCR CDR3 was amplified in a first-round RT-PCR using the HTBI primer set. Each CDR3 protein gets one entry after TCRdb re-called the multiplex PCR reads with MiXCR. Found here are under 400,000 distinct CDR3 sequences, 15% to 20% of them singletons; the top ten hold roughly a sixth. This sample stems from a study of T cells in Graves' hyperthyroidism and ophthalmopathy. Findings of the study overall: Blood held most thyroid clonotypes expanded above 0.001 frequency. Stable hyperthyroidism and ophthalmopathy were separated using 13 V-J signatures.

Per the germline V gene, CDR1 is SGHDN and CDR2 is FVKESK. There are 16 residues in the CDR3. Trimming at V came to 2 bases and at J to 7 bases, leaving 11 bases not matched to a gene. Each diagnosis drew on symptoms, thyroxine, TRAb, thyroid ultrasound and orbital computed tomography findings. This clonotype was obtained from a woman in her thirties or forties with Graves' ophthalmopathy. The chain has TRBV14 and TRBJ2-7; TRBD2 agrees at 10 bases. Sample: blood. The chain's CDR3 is CASSQLGGLAGDEQYF. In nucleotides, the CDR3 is TGTGCCAGCAGCCAATTAGGTGGGCTAGCGGGAGATGAGCAGTACTTC.